This TCR beta chain was retrieved from a study of blood T cell repertoires in COVID-19. The CDR3 runs to 15 residues. The germline gives CDR1 LNHDA, CDR2 SQIVND (reference sequence). The assay was immunoSEQ multiplex PCR, and TCRdb's table has in-frame clones only and misses some. This table holds 150,000 to 250,000 clones, 75% to 90% found once. On this clone itself: The junction and the germline gene differ at one end; a read error may be behind it.

The chain combines TRBV19 with TRBJ2-2; 9 nucleotides agree with TRBD2. This receptor was obtained from a woman younger than 45 who had recovered from COVID-19. Sequences were obtained from PBMCs or T cells enriched from blood (not recorded which). CDR3 nucleotides: TGTGCCAGTAGCATAGCGGGAGTTTACACCGGGGAGCTGTTTTTT. Translated, it gives CASSIAGVYTGELFF.